Included here is one TCR beta chain sequence, with context. Which antigen it targets is not known. The cohort comprised 550 to 700 healthy bone marrow donors. Cohort members were all nominally healthy when sampled, although unrecorded immune exposures were likely present. The donor was CMV seropositive and was included in the group of some 290 seropositive cohort members. A peripheral blood sample was provided by each donor, and peripheral blood mononuclear cells were used for TCR beta sequencing. The Qiagen DNeasy Blood Extraction Kit was used to extract genomic DNA from the blood cell samples. The sample belongs to a study of cytomegalovirus exposure and HLA in healthy donors (dated by TCRdb to 2015 to 2018). In terms of the full investigation: An earlier analysis of approximately 640 of the donors reported 250 to 300 Gb of sequence data and 117 million unique TCR beta sequences from about 200 million T cells. An early release covering 550 to 650 HLA-typed donors comprised about 300 gigabases of sequencing data and some 79 million unique TCR sequences. The genetic ancestry cluster associated with self-reported Caucasian donors included roughly 84% of the roughly 390 genotyped donors. The aim of the study was to test whether cataloging public T cell receptors could identify signatures of past pathogen exposure. Using immunosequencing, the study profiled T cell repertoires from fewer than 850 subjects and related those repertoires to cytomegalovirus serostatus. Besides the first cohort of 666 subjects, a separate validation cohort made up of roughly 120 different subjects was used. To predict cytomegalovirus infection status, the study combined high-throughput TCR immunosequencing, statistical association of individual TCRs with disease status, and machine learning. A later analysis re-analyzed previously published TCR beta repertoires from approximately 700 donors and added high-resolution HLA genotyping to study TCR occurrence patterns. Rather than using new phenotypic data, the later analysis identified candidate immune exposures from TCR beta sequences and from how often those sequences occurred across donors. To decide whether each TCR beta V gene segment behaved as functional or pseudogenic, an earlier analysis of fewer than 750 of the donors relied on high-throughput TCR beta sequencing. Alongside the repertoire data, information on donor age, sex, ethnicity and CMV serostatus was compiled. Genome-wide SNP genotypes for about 60% of the roughly 670 donors were used in a later genetic analysis, which treated that subset as a discovery cohort. All discovery cohort repertoires had been generated on a single sequencing platform. Both class I and class II loci were covered by HLA typing, at four-digit resolution. Typing coverage varied by locus: about 620-640 donors for A, B, C, DRB1 and DQB1; roughly 510 for DQA1; about 600 for DPA1; about 450 for DPB1. A handful of DR-DQ haplotypes were handled as single units for association and clustering because linkage in the cohort was strong. Among roughly 400 genotyped donors of the cohort, an average of approximately 240,000 unique TCR beta nucleotide sequences was sequenced per donor, of which about 19% were non-productive.

Library preparation was by the immunoSEQ multiplex PCR assay. For the multiplex PCR, a mixture combining 60 forward primers for TCR Vbeta segments and 13 reverse primers for TCR Jbeta segments was used. The CDR3 region of rearranged TCR beta genes was amplified from genomic DNA by a multiplex PCR assay. The Illumina HiSeq System was used to sequence the amplified TCR beta libraries as 87-base-pair reads. As for the authors' bioinformatics: Across the 670 or so repertoires, a later analysis counted roughly 77 million unique TCR beta chains, some 11 million of which were shared by at least two donors. Raw reads were error-corrected and collapsed into unique sequences with a nearest-neighbor algorithm that merged closely related sequences to remove PCR and sequencing errors. Alignment of CDR3 sequences to IMGT reference sequences was used to assign V, D and J gene segments. For a sequence to be retained, at least a six-nucleotide match to both a V gene segment and a J gene segment was required. Rearrangements were called productive when the CDR3 lacked stop codons and stayed in frame with V and J; all others were non-productive. Following IMGT convention, CDR3 was defined as the stretch from the second conserved V-encoded cysteine to the conserved J-encoded phenylalanine. The earlier analysis of approximately 500 of the donors excluded sequences that lacked an unambiguous match to a single V gene segment. An earlier analysis of fewer than 650 of the donors classified V segments as functional when productive rearrangements were above 56.7% and as segregating when the standard deviation between donors was above 5%. To diagnose cytomegalovirus status from the catalog of TCR beta chain sequences, a statistical classification framework was built. In a later analysis, V and J genes were assigned by comparing TCR nucleotide sequences against IMGT/GENE-DB human TR gene sequences. A later analysis assigned CDR3 sequences and most-parsimonious VDJ recombination scenarios with the TCRdist pipeline. In a later analysis, every TCR beta chain was defined by the combination of its CDR3 amino acid sequence and its V-gene family, and reads without a unique V-gene family were dropped. In a later analysis, 450 to 600 highly shared, low-generation-probability nucleotide sequences were removed to address suspected cross-contamination and a sequencing artifact. A later analysis calculated a clonal expansion index for each public chain from normalized within-repertoire ranks of inferred template counts. A later analysis computed generation probabilities with a VDJ recombination model fitted to out-of-frame rearrangements, and checked the results against IGoR. A later analysis scored TCR-TCR, TCR-HLA and TCR-CMV co-occurrence with hypergeometric tests, applying a repertoire-size bias correction to TCR pairs. To estimate false discovery rates, a later analysis permuted the HLA or CMV assignments 20 times. In a later analysis, co-occurring TCRs were grouped with DBSCAN, and TCRdist sequence similarity was added when clustering was performed within HLA-allele-positive subsets. Repertoires with fewer than 30,000 or more than 120,000 public chains were left out of co-occurrence clustering, as were about five repertoires with anomalous nucleotide sharing. As stored in TCRdb, this immuneACCESS dataset retains in-frame rearrangements with V and J assigned. A fraction of the clones does not appear; measured against another copy, unresolved V genes explain less than half of the discrepancy, and the remainder lacks a known reason. The V and J calls and clone size were taken over from that table, and D and trimming were inferred from the DNA. The sample's table lists a count of fewer than 85,000 clones. The top ten clones comprise roughly an eighth of the sample.

Broad study findings and their caveats: CMV serostatus was the only immune exposure information available for the cohort. Because the 87-base-pair reads could not distinguish some IMGT-functional V segments, including TRBV6-2 and TRBV6-3, those segments were excluded. A later analysis associated 16,951 TCR beta sequences with specific HLA alleles at a false discovery rate of 0.05. Assigning TCR associations to individual alleles was difficult when HLA alleles, especially DR and DQ, strongly co-occurred. According to a later analysis, parvovirus B19, influenza, CMV and Epstein-Barr virus appeared linked to several top co-occurrence clusters. A total of 164 TCR beta chains were listed by the study as associated with cytomegalovirus. An association between a missense DCLRE1C variant and V-gene and J-gene trimming of TCR beta chains was found in a later genetic analysis and replicated in an independent cohort. A further reported finding was that TCR beta sequences accurately predicted the HLA-A and HLA-B alleles for most subjects in the first cohort. Approximately 16 rarely observed V segments, including chromosome 9 orphons, were excluded from the earlier analysis of almost 600 of the donors because counts were too low. Because HLA typing was unavailable for some donors at each locus, only the typed subset was used in association tests. Presence/absence analyses assumed roughly uniform sequencing depth across donors, an assumption that may not hold. Correlated functional status among segregating V segments might reflect linkage disequilibrium, but an unknown experimental factor could not be ruled out. Most TCR sequences were observed very rarely across donors, whereas some public TCRs were present in many individuals. Compared with equally common non-associated chains, HLA-associated TCR beta chains in a later analysis were more clonally expanded and had lower generation probabilities. This cohort had only TCR beta chains sequenced, and the lack of alpha or paired-chain data limited which features could be detected. It was suggested by the authors that the approach could potentially be generalized to other disease states and immunological phenotypes. The classifier was reported to diagnose cytomegalovirus status with high specificity and sensitivity in both the original and validation cohorts. A later genetic analysis reported fewer N-insertions in productive TCRs among donors in an Asian-associated ancestry cluster than the approximately 670-donor mean. In a later analysis, TCR association rates were found to vary across HLA loci, with the most associated TCRs seen for DRB1 alleles and the fewest for HLA-C alleles. Most CMV-associated TCR beta chains appeared to be HLA-restricted in a later analysis, and the HLA associations seemed to be driven largely by CMV exposure. Broadly in line with IMGT annotations, most TCR beta V segments showed up in productive rearrangements about 87% or about 30% of the time in an earlier analysis of 587 of the donors. In vitro tests confirmed that a few of the cytomegalovirus-associated TCR beta chains recognize cytomegalovirus antigens. The sequencing pipeline was judged likely to have produced a cluster of highly shared sequence variants as a technical artifact.

CDR3 length: 16 amino acids, cysteine to phenylalanine. Only CDR3 DNA is held: 48 bases, read in frame from base 1. Trimming takes 0 bases from V and 3 bases from J, and the germline ends sit 14 bases apart. CDR1 and CDR2 are read off the germline V gene (reference sequence) as SEHNR and FQNEAQ. The material sequenced was PBMCs. The rearrangement combines TRBV7-9 with TRBJ1-1; no D gene is confidently identified. The sequence was obtained from a man over 45 in good health and CMV-seropositive. The nucleotides are TGTGCCAGCAGCTTAGCGCGTAAAAAGGGAGACACTGAAGCTTTCTTT. Translated, this is CASSLARKKGDTEAFF.